This is a list of T cell receptor beta chains from one sample in a study of T cells in Graves' hyperthyroidism and ophthalmopathy. TCRdb called the multiplex PCR reads again in MiXCR, with one record for every CDR3 protein. The data hold 300,000 to 350,000 distinct CDR3 sequences, with around 20% observed a single time. Sequenced: blood. All receptors come from a woman aged 45-59 years with Graves' hyperthyroidism. The CDR3 runs from the conserved cysteine through the conserved F or W. D genes are given only for firm matches. A clone size is listed for some rows: how often the clone was seen (once, few, many), or a class if it is expanded.

V gene	J gene	clone size	D gene	CDR3 DNA	CDR3 protein
TRBV11-2	TRBJ2-4	many	-	TGTGCCAGCAGTCCACCCAACCCGGGAGGCAGGGGCTACAAAAACATTCAGTACTTC	CASSPPNPGGRGYKNIQYF
TRBV12-3/TRBV12-4	TRBJ2-5	few	TRBD2	TGTGCCAGCAGTAGAAGCTCGGGACTAGCGGGGTTAGAGACCCAGTACTTC	CASSRSSGLAGLETQYF
TRBV11-3	TRBJ2-3	many	-	TGTGCCAGCAGCTTACAGGGGTGGACAGATACGCAGTATTTT	CASSLQGWTDTQYF
TRBV7-8	TRBJ1-2	-	-	TGTGCCAGCAGCTTCAAGACGGGTTTAGGAGAGGGCTATGGCTACACCTTC	CASSFKTGLGEGYGYTF
TRBV6-5	TRBJ2-7	many	TRBD2	TGTGCCAGCAGTTACTCGATAGCGGGAGGGTACGAGCAGTACTTC	CASSYSIAGGYEQYF
TRBV3-1	TRBJ1-2	many	-	TGTGCCAGCAGCCAAGAATTAGCCGGGACTTCCTATGGCTACACCTTC	CASSQELAGTSYGYTF
TRBV20-1	TRBJ1-5	few	-	TGCAGTGCGGGGCAAGGCAATCAGCCCCAGCATTTT	CSAGQGNQPQHF
TRBV6-2/TRBV6-3	TRBJ1-5	many	-	TGTGCCAGCAGTTACTCGACAGGTCCCCAGCATTTT	CASSYSTGPQHF
TRBV28	TRBJ2-2	few	TRBD2	TGTGCCAGCAGTAAATTTTACTTCGGGACTAGCGGCCCCACCGGGGAGCTGTTTTTT	CASSKFYFGTSGPTGELFF
TRBV5-1	TRBJ2-5	-	-	TGCGCCAGCCAGCGCAGCTTGACAGGCCAAGAGACCCAGTACTTC	CASQRSLTGQETQYF
TRBV7-9	TRBJ2-3	many	-	TGTGCCAGCGGGTACGGAGTCACAGATACGCAGTATTTT	CASGYGVTDTQYF
TRBV5-1	TRBJ2-2	few	TRBD2	TGCGCCAGCCACCTCCGGGGCGGGGGACCCACCGGGGAGCTGTTTTTT	CASHLRGGGPTGELFF
TRBV6-2/TRBV6-3	TRBJ2-3	-	TRBD2	TGTGCCAGCAGAGTAGCGGGGGGCACAGATACGCAGTATTTT	CASRVAGGTDTQYF
TRBV18	TRBJ1-1	many	-	TGTGCCAGCTCACCGTCGGCCCCGGGCACTGAAGCTTTCTTT	CASSPSAPGTEAFF
TRBV20-1	TRBJ2-3	many	TRBD2	TGCAGTGCTAGGTCGATAGCGGGGACAGATACGCAGTATTTT	CSARSIAGTDTQYF
TRBV3-1	TRBJ1-5	many	TRBD1	TGTGCCAGCAGCCCCGGGACAGGAGGCAATCAGCCCCAGCATTTT	CASSPGTGGNQPQHF
TRBV24-1	TRBJ1-5	many	-	TGTGCCACCAGAGAGGGTGCTGGCAATCAGCCCCAGCATTTT	CATREGAGNQPQHF
TRBV28	TRBJ2-3	many	-	TGTGCCAGCAGTTTTGAAGGACCGGGTTATACGCAGTATTTT	CASSFEGPGYTQYF
TRBV5-5	TRBJ2-7	many	TRBD2	TGTGCCAGCAGCTTGAGGACTAGCATCTCCTACGAGCAGTACTTC	CASSLRTSISYEQYF
TRBV9	TRBJ2-1	few	TRBD1	TGTGCCAGCAGCGTAGGGACAGGGGGAAGCAATGAGCAGTTCTTC	CASSVGTGGSNEQFF
TRBV6-1	TRBJ2-1	-	TRBD1	TGTGCCAGCAGTGAACCCTCGGGACAGGGAACAGACCTCTACAATGAGCAGTTCTTC	CASSEPSGQGTDLYNEQFF
TRBV20-1	TRBJ2-1	-	TRBD2	TGCAGTGCTAGCGGGACTAGCGGATACAATGAGCAGTTCTTC	CSASGTSGYNEQFF
TRBV2	TRBJ1-2	many	-	TGTGCCAGCAGTGGGGAGGATGGCTATGGCTACACCTTC	CASSGEDGYGYTF
TRBV5-1	TRBJ2-3	many	-	TGCGCCAGCAGCCCAAGGGGGGACCCAAGCACAGATACGCAGTATTTT	CASSPRGDPSTDTQYF
TRBV20-1	TRBJ1-2	many	-	TGCAGTGCTCGGCTTTCAGGGGAAGGTTATGGCTACACCTTC	CSARLSGEGYGYTF
TRBV3-1	TRBJ2-1	-	-	TGTGCCAGCAGCCAAGTTTGGAGCTCCTACAATGAGCAGTTCTTC	CASSQVWSSYNEQFF
TRBV20-1	TRBJ2-2	many	-	TGCAGTGCCACTAACAGGGTCCGGCCCGGGGAGCTGTTTTTT	CSATNRVRPGELFF
TRBV12-3/TRBV12-4	TRBJ1-5	few	-	TGTGCCAGCAGTCCTGGAATTTTGGGGGCCCTTAGCAATCAGCCCCATCATTTT	CASSPGILGALSNQPHHF
TRBV5-1	TRBJ2-3	-	TRBD2	TGCGCCAGCAGCTTGTTAGCGGGAGGGGCAGATACGCAGTATTTT	CASSLLAGGADTQYF
TRBV4-1	TRBJ1-2	-	TRBD1	TGCGCCAGCAGCCCCCGAAGTGGACAGGTCGGGGTATATGGCTACACCTTC	CASSPRSGQVGVYGYTF
TRBV30	TRBJ1-1	many	-	TGTGCCTGGAGGGGCGGGAGGCTTACTGAAGCTTTCTTT	CAWRGGRLTEAFF
TRBV6-1	TRBJ1-1	many	-	TGTGCCAGCAGTTCCGACATAAACACTGAAGCTTTCTTT	CASSSDINTEAFF
TRBV6-5	TRBJ1-1	-	-	TGTGCCAGCAGTTACTCGAGAACGAGGAAGCGGCACACTGAAGCTTTCTTT	CASSYSRTRKRHTEAFF
TRBV24-1	TRBJ2-4	few	-	TGTGCCACCAGTGATTCGGGCCCTGGGTCCAAAAACATTCAGTACTTC	CATSDSGPGSKNIQYF
TRBV12-3/TRBV12-4	TRBJ1-5	many	TRBD1	TGTGCCAGCAGCACAGGGGGAGGGTACCAGCCCCAGCATTTT	CASSTGGGYQPQHF
TRBV28	TRBJ1-4	many	-	TGTGCCACCGCGAATACAGAGGCTAATGAAAAACTGTTTTTT	CATANTEANEKLFF
TRBV3-1	TRBJ1-2	-	-	TGTGCCAGCAGCCAAGATAGGGGATTCTCTAACTATGGCTACACCTTC	CASSQDRGFSNYGYTF
TRBV28	TRBJ1-2	many	-	TGTGCCAGCAGTTCCCTAACGGAGACAGGAGGCTATGGCTACACCTTC	CASSSLTETGGYGYTF
TRBV19	TRBJ2-1	few	-	TGTGCCACCAAAACCGCGGCGGAGCAGTTCTTC	CATKTAAEQFF
TRBV28	TRBJ2-1	many	TRBD2	TGTGCCAGCAGTGGAACTAGCGGGCCTGACTTTGAGCAGTTCTTC	CASSGTSGPDFEQFF
TRBV11-2	TRBJ2-7	-	TRBD1	TGTGCCAGCAGCCTCAACTTCCGGACAGGGCTAAGGTCCTACGAGCGGTACTTC	CASSLNFRTGLRSYERYF
TRBV6-4	TRBJ2-2	many	TRBD2	TGTGCCAGCAGCAGATGGGGTAGCGGGAGTAACACCGGGGAGCTGTTTTTT	CASSRWGSGSNTGELFF